This record covers a single T cell receptor (beta chain). This clonotype was seen ten or more times. Its antigen specificity is not known. No per-base quality is available; no much larger clone lies one base away. The sample is drawn from a study of T cell repertoires in cytomegalovirus infection (dated by TCRdb to about 2019). About the full investigation: Donor HLA type was relevant to the analysis, because carriage of CMV infection together with the matching HLA type was indicated by public TCR beta signatures. Points the paper makes about the study in general: In the ex vivo response, HLA-C-restricted CMV-specific TCR beta clonotypes were dominant, and in two of eight donors the single most frequent clonotype came from this HLA-C-restricted group. Carriers of CMV infection plus the relevant HLA type were discriminated by the cumulative frequency of public TCR beta family members in the study cohort and in an independent roughly 350-donor cohort.

The sequencing machine was an Illumina HiSeq 1500. TCRdb reanalyzed the raw reads on its own, using fastp at Q25 for trimming and MiXCR for clone calling, and kept in-frame beta chains. Entries that share a CDR3 protein sequence are merged under the most common genes and DNA. The sample table records around 530,000 distinct CDR3 sequences; about 17% of these occur just once. Of the sample, more than 20% falls within the top ten clones. V loses 2 bases of germline sequence and J loses 1 base, and the interval between the two ends is 11 bases. Including cysteine and phenylalanine, the CDR3 has 15 amino acids. Here the CDR3 DNA is all that survives: 45 bases in frame from base 1. The germline V gene encodes CDR1 MNHEY and CDR2 SVGAGI.

The rearranged chain carries TRBV6-5 and TRBJ1-1; TRBD1 could be the D gene, as 5 bases match. This TCR was sampled from a human donor in good health (CMV status not recorded). Some clones in this sample may be carry-over from other donors' samples. Sequencing input: CD8+ T cells from PBMCs. The nucleotide sequence reads as follows: TGTGCCAGCAGTTACCTAGACAGAGAGAACACTGAAGCTTTCTTT. This encodes CASSYLDRENTEAFF.